These 24 T cell receptor beta chains came from one sample sequenced in a study of blood T cell repertoires in COVID-19. Generated by immunoSEQ multiplex PCR, the TCRdb table keeps only in-frame clones and is missing some. The profile shows around 240,000 clones, around 80% of them singletons. The sequencing input was peripheral blood. The receptors come from an elderly woman with acute or convalescent COVID-19.

The chain is built from TRBV5-1 and TRBJ2-4, with TRBD1 matching 8 bases. The CDR3 has 14 residues. Germline CDR1 and CDR2: SGHRS and YFSETQ. The V segment lost 0 bases and the J segment 4 bases; nucleotides outside the gene matches: 0. CDR3: CASSLGTGKNIQYF. The CDR3 nucleotides are TGCGCCAGCAGCTTGGGGACAGGGAAAAACATTCAGTACTTC.

The chain combines TRBV5-1 with TRBJ2-3; 8 bases match TRBD2. This CDR3 is 15 amino acids long. Germline values: CDR1 SGHRS, CDR2 YFSETQ. Trimming removed 0 bases from V and 4 bases from J; junction bases left unmatched: 4. The CDR3: CASSLAGTRSDTQYF. CDR3 sequence (DNA): TGCGCCAGCAGCTTGGCCGGGACTAGATCAGATACGCAGTATTTT. The full variable domain, its missing parts supplied by reference TRBV5-1 and TRBJ2-3, is KAGVTQTPRYLIKTRGQQVTLSCSPISGHRSVSWYQQTPGQGLQFLFEYFSETQRNKGNFPGRFSGRQFSNSRSEMNVSTLELGDSALYLCASSLAGTRSDTQYFGPGTRLTVL.

This clone was detected once. This chain uses TRBV5-6 with TRBJ2-7; 11 bases are a match to TRBD2. The CDR3 consists of 14 residues. The trim removed 4 bases at V and 6 bases at J, leaving 6 bases unmatched. From germline, CDR1 is SGHDT and CDR2 YYEEEE. CDR3 loop: CASSGLGLAGEQYF. CDR3 nucleotide sequence: TGTGCCAGCAGCGGACTAGGACTAGCGGGCGAGCAGTACTTC.

CDR3 sequence reads: CASTLGGASGNTIYF. In DNA, the CDR3 is TGTGCCAGCACCCTAGGAGGCGCATCTGGAAACACCATATATTTT. V usage is TRBV28 and J usage is TRBJ1-3; D remains ambiguous. The V gene lost 7 bases and the J gene lost 1 base, with 14 bases spanning the gap. CDR1 MDHEN and CDR2 SYDVKM come from the germline V gene. CDR3 length: 15 residues.

This clone was observed once. This chain joins TRBV5-5 and TRBJ2-1, with 10 bases matching TRBD2. This CDR3 spans 14 amino acids. CDR1 is SGHKS, CDR2 YYEKEE, per germline (reference sequence). J was trimmed by 9 bases and V by 2 bases; bases with no gene match: 5. The CDR3 bases are TGTGCCAGCAGCTTAGCGGGGGGGCCAGGTGAGCAGTTCTTC. Its protein is CASSLAGGPGEQFF.

A note on this clone: The junction shows a germline mismatch at one end, possibly a read error. This rearrangement joins TRBV6-2 or TRBV6-3 to TRBJ1-1; D might be TRBD1 (5 bases). The germline V gene has CDR1 MNHEY and CDR2 SVGEGT. The CDR3 extends over 16 amino acids. CDR3 sequence (DNA): TGTGCTAGCAGTTACGGTTGGCCGTTAGGGGACACTGAAGCTTTCTTT. Its protein is CASSYGWPLGDTEAFF.

The chain uses TRBV6-6 and TRBJ1-6, with D perhaps TRBD1 (5 bases). Per germline, CDR1 MNHNY and CDR2 SVGAGI (reference sequence). CDR3 length: 16 residues. V was cut by 2 bases and J by 7 bases, with 15 bases left in between. The CDR3 DNA follows: TGTGCCAGCAGTTACGCTTTCCAGGGCGGAAATTCACCCCTCCACTTT. Its translation: CASSYAFQGGNSPLHF.

The gene calls are TRBV7-9 and TRBJ2-3, with 12 bases matching TRBD2. Germline lookup yields CDR1 SEHNR and CDR2 FQNEAQ (reference sequence). V lost 1 base to trimming and J lost 2 bases; unmatched junction nucleotides: 1. The CDR3 runs to 16 residues. This CDR3 reads CASSLGLAGATDTQYF. CDR3 DNA sequence: TGTGCCAGCAGCTTAGGACTAGCGGGGGCCACAGATACGCAGTATTTT.

The J gene is TRBJ1-2, the V gene TRBV4-1; possible D gene TRBD1, 5 bases. Trimming left V 4 bases short and J 6 bases short, with 18 bases between. The CDR3 is 15 amino acids. Germline V lookup: CDR1 MGHRA, CDR2 YSYEKL. CDR3 DNA sequence: TGCGCCAGCAGCCGCGTGGGGGGACGGCGAGATGGCTACACCTTC. Translating gives CASSRVGGRRDGYTF.

This clone was found once. CDR3 sequence: CASSHRTGLNTGELFF. The CDR3 coding sequence is TGTGCCAGCAGCCACCGGACAGGGCTTAACACCGGGGAGCTGTTTTTT. The rearrangement links TRBV13 to TRBJ2-2; 8 bases fit TRBD1. The CDR3 loop spans 16 amino acids. Losses at the gene ends were 5 bases for V and 2 bases for J; bases not matched to a gene: 7. Germline CDR1 and CDR2: PRHDT and FYEKMQ (reference sequence).

This rearrangement joins TRBV5-1 to TRBJ1-4; 9 positions match TRBD1. V was pared by 4 bases and J by 6 bases, with 7 bases of the junction left unmatched. Germline lookup yields CDR1 SGHRS and CDR2 YFSETQ. There are 15 residues in the CDR3. The CDR3 spells CASSQPGTGHEKLFF. The CDR3 DNA follows: TGCGCCAGCAGCCAACCTGGGACAGGGCATGAAAAACTGTTTTTT. The full variable domain, its missing parts supplied by reference TRBV5-1 and TRBJ1-4, is KAGVTQTPRYLIKTRGQQVTLSCSPISGHRSVSWYQQTPGQGLQFLFEYFSETQRNKGNFPGRFSGRQFSNSRSEMNVSTLELGDSALYLCASSQPGTGHEKLFFGSGTQLSVL.

The chain employs TRBV12-3 or TRBV12-4 and TRBJ1-3; D ambiguous. CDR3 length: 13 amino acids. V was pared by 8 bases and J by 4 bases, with 12 bases between. The CDR3 protein is CASGPFSGNTIYF. The CDR3 nucleotides read TGTGCCAGCGGGCCTTTCTCCGGAAACACCATATATTTT.

This chain uses TRBV4-1 with TRBJ1-2, with D perhaps TRBD1 (5 bases). This CDR3 has 14 amino acids. Looked up from germline, CDR1 is MGHRA and CDR2 is YSYEKL. Trimming cost V 1 base and J 8 bases, with 14 bases left between them. In DNA form, the CDR3 reads TGCGCCAGCAGCCAAGTAATCGAAGGGGTCGGCTACACCTTC. Translation: CASSQVIEGVGYTF.

This rearrangement joins TRBV9 to TRBJ1-2; perhaps TRBD1 as D (6 bases). This CDR3 is built from 17 residues. Germline V CDR1 and CDR2: SGDLS, YYNGEE. Deletions cut 4 bases from V and 6 bases from J, with 25 bases between. The CDR3 nucleotides are TGTGCCAGCAGCCTAGGGTTGGGGTCAGGGGAAATTAATGGCTACACCTTC. It codes for CASSLGLGSGEINGYTF.

This clone was picked up a small number of times. This chain links TRBV28 with TRBJ2-1; D is perhaps TRBD1 (5 bases). Germline CDR1 reads MDHEN; CDR2 reads SYDVKM. The CDR3 runs 17 residues. Trimming took off 8 bases at V and 0 bases at J, with 20 bases between the two ends. The CDR3 spells CASGWGSGHLSYNEQFF. The DNA of the CDR3 is TGTGCCAGCGGGTGGGGATCCGGACACCTCTCCTACAATGAGCAGTTCTTC.

The chain carries TRBV5-6 and TRBJ1-1; no definite D call. The CDR3 spans 16 residues. Trimming took 4 bases from V and 0 from J, leaving 16 bases between them. Looked up from germline, CDR1 is SGHDT and CDR2 is YYEEEE. The CDR3 loop reads CASSAPVNRMNTEAFF. The CDR3 coding sequence is TGTGCCAGCAGCGCCCCGGTGAATCGCATGAACACTGAAGCTTTCTTT.

The rearrangement joins TRBV4-2 to TRBJ1-2; TRBD1 agrees at 9 bases. The CDR3 covers 17 residues. From germline, CDR1 is LGHNA and CDR2 YNFKEQ. J lost 4 bases, V lost 0 bases, and 9 bases had no gene match. The CDR3 nucleotides read TGTGCCAGCAGCCAAGATACCGGGACAGGGACGATCTATGGCTACACCTTC. Its protein is CASSQDTGTGTIYGYTF.

The chain recombines TRBV5-5 with TRBJ1-1, with no clear D. CDR1 SGHKS and CDR2 YYEKEE come from the germline V gene (reference sequence). The length of the CDR3 is 13 residues. Trimming stripped 1 base from V and 8 bases from J, with 12 bases between. The CDR3 DNA reads TGTGCCAGCAGCTTGCTCACCTATCCCGAAGCTTTCTTT. As protein: CASSLLTYPEAFF.

J is TRBJ2-6 and V is TRBV18, with D perhaps TRBD1 (6 bases). This CDR3 spans 18 amino acids. Germline lookup yields CDR1 KGHSH and CDR2 LQKENI. Trimming left V 3 bases short and J 3 bases short, with 18 bases between. CDR3: CASSPLGQPRGGANVLTF. For the CDR3, the DNA is TGTGCCAGCTCACCTCTTGGACAGCCAAGAGGTGGGGCCAACGTCCTGACTTTC.

The chain uses TRBV3-1 (or the pseudogene TRBV3-2) and TRBJ2-7; 8 bases fit TRBD2. The V segment lost 2 bases and the J segment 3 bases; nucleotides outside the gene matches: 9. The germline gives CDR1 LGHDT, CDR2 YNNKEL (reference sequence). The CDR3 is 16 amino acids. The CDR3 DNA sequence: TGTGCCAGCAGCCAAAGGGTAGGCGGGAGGCACTACGAGCAGTACTTC. Protein product: CASSQRVGGRHYEQYF.

The chain joins TRBV7-8 to TRBJ2-7; TRBD1 might be the D (5 bases). The CDR3 covers 13 residues. Germline assignment: CDR1 SGHVS and CDR2 FQNEAQ. Trimming pared 5 bases from V and 4 bases from J, leaving 12 bases between. The CDR3 loop is CASSVIQAYEQYF. Written as DNA, the CDR3 is TGTGCCAGCAGCGTTATACAGGCGTACGAGCAGTACTTC.

CDR3 nucleotide sequence: TGTGCCAGCAGCTTAGCGGCGGCGGGAATCACCTACGAGCAGTACTTC. Translated: CASSLAAAGITYEQYF. The chain uses TRBV7-2 and TRBJ2-7; a weak D match, TRBD2 (6 bases). Germline V CDR1 and CDR2: SGHTA, FQGNSA. The CDR3 runs to 16 residues. Trimming cost V 0 bases and J 2 bases, with 14 bases left between them.

V gene TRBV7-2 combines with J gene TRBJ2-7, with D possibly TRBD1 on 9 matching bases. This CDR3 is built from 15 residues. V lost 5 bases and J lost 6, with 20 bases in between. In germline, CDR1 is SGHTA, CDR2 FQGNSA. Here the CDR3 DNA reads TGTGCCAGCAGCCCGGGGGGGACAGGGAGTACCGAGCAGTACTTC. Protein: CASSPGGTGSTEQYF.

The chain uses TRBV6-2 or TRBV6-3 and TRBJ1-5, with 9 bases aligning to TRBD1. The CDR3 consists of 16 residues. Germline trimming cut 2 bases from V and 6 bases from J; bases unmatched to any gene: 8. The germline CDR1 and CDR2 sequences are MNHEY and SVGEGT. The CDR3 DNA is TGTGCCAGCAGTTACACCGGGACAGGGCTTGCTCAGCCCCAGCATTTT. Its protein is CASSYTGTGLAQPQHF.